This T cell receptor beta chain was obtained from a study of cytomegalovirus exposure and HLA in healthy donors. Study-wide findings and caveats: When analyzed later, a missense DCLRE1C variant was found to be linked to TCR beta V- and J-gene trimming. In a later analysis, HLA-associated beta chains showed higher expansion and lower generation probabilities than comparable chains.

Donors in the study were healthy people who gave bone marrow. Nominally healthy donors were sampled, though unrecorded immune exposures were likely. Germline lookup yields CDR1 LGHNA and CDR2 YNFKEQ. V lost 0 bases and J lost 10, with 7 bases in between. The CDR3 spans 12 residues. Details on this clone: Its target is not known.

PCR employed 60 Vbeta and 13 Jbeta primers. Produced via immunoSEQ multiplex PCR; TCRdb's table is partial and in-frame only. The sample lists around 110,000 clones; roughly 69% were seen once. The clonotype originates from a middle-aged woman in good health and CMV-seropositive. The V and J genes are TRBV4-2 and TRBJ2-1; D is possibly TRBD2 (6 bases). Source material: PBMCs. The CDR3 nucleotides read TGTGCCAGCAGCCAAGATCGGGGGGAGCAGTTCTTC. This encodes CASSQDRGEQFF.